Listed below are T cell receptor beta chains from one sample, sequenced in a study of breast tumors, draining lymph nodes, adjacent tissues. In TCRdb, the multiplex PCR reads were re-called with MiXCR into one record per CDR3 protein. The sample holds about 100,000 distinct CDR3 sequences, around 21% seen once. The material sequenced was axillary lymph node tissue. All receptors come from a female donor with breast cancer. Some clones in this sample may be carry-over from other donors' samples. Both conserved end residues are part of each CDR3. The D gene is left open where the match is weak. Clone size is shown for a subset of rows, as once, few, many or a class of expanded clone.

J gene	V gene	CDR3 length	D gene	clone size	CDR3 DNA	CDR3 protein
TRBJ2-1	TRBV2	14	.	many	TGTGCCAGCGTGAGGCCAGTTCCAACCGATGAGCAGTTCTTC	CASVRPVPTDEQFF
TRBJ2-7	TRBV2	15	TRBD1	many	TGTGCCAGCAGTGAAGCGCCGGGACAGGGGTACGGACAGTACTTC	CASSEAPGQGYGQYF
TRBJ2-7	TRBV13	14	.	many	TGTGCCAGCAGCGCGGGACAGACACTCTACGAGCAGTACTTC	CASSAGQTLYEQYF
TRBJ2-5	TRBV3-1	14	.	few	TGTGCCAGCAGCCAAGTTCCGCACCAAGAGACCCAGTACTTC	CASSQVPHQETQYF
TRBJ2-6	TRBV11-2	18	.	few	TGTGCCAGCAGCTTACGGGTAGGGGTTCGGGGTGGGGCCAACGTCCTGACTTTC	CASSLRVGVRGGANVLTF
TRBJ2-5	TRBV20-1	16	TRBD2	many	TGCAGTGCTAGGGGGACTAGCGGACTCCTTAAGGAGACCCAGTACTTC	CSARGTSGLLKETQYF
TRBJ2-2	TRBV10-3	16	.	many	TGTGCCATCAGTGAGTCGGGAGCGTCGAACACCGGGGAGCTGTTTTTT	CAISESGASNTGELFF
TRBJ1-1	TRBV7-9	14	TRBD1	few	TGTGCCAGCAGTTCAAACAGGGGGAACACTGAAGCTTTCTTT	CASSSNRGNTEAFF
TRBJ2-1	TRBV28	13	.	many	TGTGCCAGCAGTTTATCCATGAACAATGAGCAGTTCTTC	CASSLSMNNEQFF
TRBJ2-1	TRBV6-1	14	.	many	TGTGCCAGCATTGGCACCAGCTCCTACAATGAGCAGTTCTTC	CASIGTSSYNEQFF
TRBJ1-4	TRBV7-8	13	.	many	TGTGCCAGCAGCTTAGGTGCCAATGAAAAACTGTTTTTT	CASSLGANEKLFF
TRBJ2-7	TRBV5-6	12	.	many	TGTGCCAGCAGCTTGTGGGCTTACGAGCAGTACTTC	CASSLWAYEQYF
TRBJ1-2	TRBV5-5	13	.	once	TGTGCCAGCGGCCCTGGCCAGAACTATGGCTACACCTTC	CASGPGQNYGYTF
TRBJ1-2	TRBV20-1	14	TRBD1	many	TGCAGTGCTAGTACAGGGGGATCCAACTATGGCTACACCTTC	CSASTGGSNYGYTF
TRBJ2-7	TRBV7-9	12	TRBD1	many	TGTGCCAGCAGCGCCGACAGGGGAGGGCAGTACTTC	CASSADRGGQYF
TRBJ1-1	TRBV7-3	13	.	.	TGTGCCAGCGGGGAAGGGGCGAACACTGAAGCTTTCTTT	CASGEGANTEAFF
TRBJ2-1	TRBV3-1	16	TRBD2	.	TGTGCCAGCAGCCAAACCGGGACTAGCGGGTTCGATGAGCAGTTCTTC	CASSQTGTSGFDEQFF
TRBJ2-1	TRBV29-1	15	.	many	TGCAGCGTTGGATTCGATGGGGTAAGGACGAATGAGCAGTTCTTC	CSVGFDGVRTNEQFF